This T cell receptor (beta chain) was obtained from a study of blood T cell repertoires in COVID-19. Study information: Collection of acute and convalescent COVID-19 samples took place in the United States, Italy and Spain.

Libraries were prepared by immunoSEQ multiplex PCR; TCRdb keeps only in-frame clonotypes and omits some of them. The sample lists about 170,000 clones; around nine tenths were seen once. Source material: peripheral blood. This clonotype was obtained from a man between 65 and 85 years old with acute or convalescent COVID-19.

The CDR3 DNA sequence: TGTGCCAGCTCACATGGGGGGACGCAGGGACGCGACGAGCAGTACTTC. It translates to CASSHGGTQGRDEQYF. The rearrangement links TRBV18 to TRBJ2-7; D might be TRBD2 (6 bases). This CDR3 is 16 amino acids long. The germline CDR1 and CDR2 sequences are KGHSH and LQKENI. Trimming took 4 bases from V and 5 from J, leaving 21 bases between them.